The clone carrying this TCR beta chain was counted ten times or more. These data originate in a study of CD8 T cells in ankylosing spondylitis. One entry per CDR3 protein results from TCRdb running MiXCR on the 5' RACE reads. Of about 130,000 distinct CDR3 sequences listed, approximately 7.3% were seen once; the top ten hold roughly 12%. Germline loops: CDR1 SGHRS, CDR2 YFSETQ. J gave up 4 bases and V 0 bases, and 9 bases lay outside the gene matches. The CDR3 has 16 amino acids. J is TRBJ2-7 and V is TRBV5-1; the match to TRBD1 covers 8 bases. The TCR sequence derives from a female donor with ankylosing spondylitis or in good health (not recorded which). The specimen was blood, either unsorted or a sorted T cell fraction (not recorded which). This CDR3 reads CASSLESVTGDYEQYF. CDR3 coding DNA: TGCGCCAGCAGCTTGGAGTCTGTGACAGGGGATTACGAGCAGTACTTC.